The 18 T cell receptor beta chains presented below share a single source sample, sequenced in a study of blood T cell repertoires in COVID-19. Produced via immunoSEQ multiplex PCR; TCRdb's table is partial and in-frame only. The sample gives about 190,000 clones, approximately 86% of which show up once; approximately 10% is in the top ten. The sequencing sample was made of peripheral blood. The receptors here all came from a woman older than 75 with active or convalescent COVID-19.

This clone has a handful of counts. An end of the junction does not agree with germline; a read error may underlie this. The V call is TRBV5-1, the J call TRBJ2-3, with 11 positions matching TRBD1. CDR1 is SGHRS and CDR2 is YFSETQ in the germline V gene. The length of the CDR3 is 14 residues. The CDR3, as DNA: TGCGCCAGCAGCTCTAAGACGGGACAGGGGGTATGGGATTTT. It codes for CASSSKTGQGVWDF. Variable domain in full (rest from reference TRBV5-1 and TRBJ2-3): KAGVTQTPRYLIKTRGQQVTLSCSPISGHRSVSWYQQTPGQGLQFLFEYFSETQRNKGNFPGRFSGRQFSNSRSEMNVSTLELGDSALYLCASSSKTGQGVWDFGPGTRLTVL.

The J gene is TRBJ2-2, the V gene TRBV19; 7 bases are shared with TRBD2. In germline, CDR1 is LNHDA, CDR2 SQIVND (reference sequence). V lost 0 bases, J lost 13 bases, and 5 bases stayed unmatched. The CDR3 is 13 residues long. The DNA of the CDR3 is TGTGCCAGTAGTATAGATTGGGAGGGGCGGCTGTTTTTT. Protein sequence: CASSIDWEGRLFF.

The V and J genes are TRBV4-1 and TRBJ2-1; 10 bases line up with TRBD2. Trimming took 1 base from V and 2 from J; bases not matched to a gene: 2. The CDR3 runs to 16 residues. CDR1 is MGHRA and CDR2 is YSYEKL in the germline V gene. CDR3 sequence: CASSQGGTSAYNEQFF. The CDR3 nucleotides are TGCGCCAGCAGCCAAGGTGGGACTAGCGCCTACAATGAGCAGTTCTTC.

The genes are TRBV19 and TRBJ1-1, with D possibly being TRBD1 (5 bases). Per germline, CDR1 LNHDA and CDR2 SQIVND (reference sequence). CDR3 length equals 14 residues. V was pared by 7 bases and J by 5 bases, with 17 bases between. CDR3 sequence reads: CASTPRQGTTEAFF. DNA for the CDR3: TGTGCCAGTACCCCCCGTCAGGGAACGACTGAAGCTTTCTTT.

The chain is built from TRBV27 and TRBJ2-1, with 8 bases aligning to TRBD1. With 5 bases clipped from V and 8 bases from J, the junction kept 5 bases outside the gene matches. CDR3 size: 13 residues. Germline values: CDR1 MNHEY, CDR2 SMNVEV (reference sequence). The CDR3 region is CASSPTGVHEQFF. As DNA, the CDR3 is TGTGCCAGCAGTCCGACAGGGGTCCATGAGCAGTTCTTC.

The chain links TRBV14 to TRBJ1-2; D unclear. V lost 1 base, J lost 7 bases, and 10 bases lay in between. Germline-derived CDR1 and CDR2 are SGHDN and FVKESK. The CDR3 totals 13 residues. CDR3 residues: CASSQALTSGYTF. The CDR3 nucleotides read TGTGCCAGCAGCCAAGCGCTTACGAGTGGCTACACCTTC.

This clone appeared once. At the DNA level, this CDR3 is encoded by other sequences in the same sample as well. The V gene is TRBV5-1, the J gene TRBJ1-5; 12 bases are shared with TRBD1. The CDR3 runs 15 residues. Germline lookup yields CDR1 SGHRS and CDR2 YFSETQ. Unmatched junction bases numbered 5, after V lost 4 bases and J lost 6 bases. The CDR3 DNA follows: TGCGCCAGCAGCGCCGGGACAGGGGGCGGTCAGCCCCAGCATTTT. Translating it yields CASSAGTGGGQPQHF.

The chain's CDR3 is CASRGQGTGYTF. The CDR3 DNA follows: TGCGCCAGCAGGGGACAGGGAACCGGCTACACCTTC. The V call is TRBV10-2, the J call TRBJ1-2; the match to TRBD1 covers 9 bases. The length of the CDR3 is 12 residues. The junction had 4 bases not matched to a gene; V was cut back by 6 bases and J by 8 bases. Germline CDR1 and CDR2: WSHSY and SAAADI.

CDR3 in DNA: TGCGCCAGCAGCTTGGAATCAGGCCGAGAGACCCAGTACTTC. It is translated as CASSLESGRETQYF. The chain employs TRBV5-1 and TRBJ2-5; D not resolved. This CDR3 spans 14 amino acids. The germline V gene has CDR1 SGHRS and CDR2 YFSETQ. Between the trimmed V and J ends, which lost 0 bases and 4 bases, there was a span of 10 bases. Filled out from reference TRBV5-1 and TRBJ2-5, the complete variable domain reads KAGVTQTPRYLIKTRGQQVTLSCSPISGHRSVSWYQQTPGQGLQFLFEYFSETQRNKGNFPGRFSGRQFSNSRSEMNVSTLELGDSALYLCASSLESGRETQYFGPGTRLLVL.

The chain has TRBV9 and TRBJ1-5, with 7 positions matching TRBD1. The CDR3 covers 15 residues. The V segment lost 0 bases and the J segment 7 bases; nucleotides outside the gene matches: 7. CDR1 is SGDLS and CDR2 is YYNGEE in the germline V gene. The CDR3, as DNA: TGTGCCAGCAGCGTAGGCGGGCAGGGGGGCCAGCCCCAGCATTTT. This gives the protein CASSVGGQGGQPQHF.

V is TRBV30 and J is TRBJ1-2; D unresolved. V was trimmed by 0 bases and J by 8 bases, leaving 13 bases between them. Germline V gives CDR1 GTSNPN, CDR2 SVGIG (reference sequence). The CDR3 extends over 13 amino acids. CDR3: CAWSVLRDGGYTF. For the CDR3, the DNA is TGTGCCTGGAGTGTCCTGAGGGATGGAGGCTACACCTTC.

J is TRBJ1-2 and V is TRBV7-8; 8 nucleotides match TRBD1. J gave up 5 bases and V 3 bases, and 14 bases lay outside the gene matches. The CDR3 extends over 17 amino acids. The V gene's germline CDR1 is SGHVS and CDR2 FQNEAQ. CDR3 DNA: TGTGCCAGCAGCTTGGGTGCAGGGGGCAGTTCTGGGTATGGCTACACCTTC. It translates to CASSLGAGGSSGYGYTF.

The V gene is TRBV5-6, the J gene TRBJ1-2; D may be TRBD1 (5 bases). Between the trimmed V and J ends, which lost 6 bases and 6 bases, there was a span of 18 bases. The CDR3 extends over 14 amino acids. In germline, CDR1 is SGHDT, CDR2 YYEEEE. DNA of the CDR3: TGTGCCAGCAACGATGTAGGGAGGGGAGATGGCTACACCTTC. This codes for CASNDVGRGDGYTF.

The chain carries TRBV4-2 and TRBJ2-6, with TRBD1 matching 8 bases. Trimming at V came to 4 bases and at J to 2 bases, leaving 4 bases not matched to a gene. The length of the CDR3 is 16 residues. In germline, CDR1 is LGHNA, CDR2 YNFKEQ. CDR3 amino acids: CASSRHRGTGANVLTF. CDR3 coding DNA: TGTGCCAGCAGCCGCCACAGGGGGACTGGGGCCAACGTCCTGACTTTC.

The rearrangement uses TRBV5-1 and TRBJ1-4; unclear D gene. Deletions cut 4 bases from V and 8 bases from J, with 15 bases between. This CDR3 comprises 14 residues. Germline V CDR1 and CDR2: SGHRS, YFSETQ. For the CDR3, the DNA is TGCGCCAGCAGCATCCGGGATCTGGGAGAAAAACTGTTTTTT. Translated: CASSIRDLGEKLFF.

J is TRBJ1-1 and V is TRBV10-2, with 8 bases that match TRBD1. CDR1 WSHSY and CDR2 SAAADI come from the germline V gene. The CDR3 is 16 residues long. Trimming removed 2 bases from V and 5 bases from J; junction bases left unmatched: 10. This chain's CDR3 is CASSEPGQGGTTEAFF. The CDR3 DNA follows: TGCGCCAGCAGTGAGCCCGGACAGGGTGGTACGACTGAAGCTTTCTTT.

This chain uses TRBV9 with TRBJ1-3, with D hard to call. V lost 4 bases, J lost 4 bases, and 15 bases lay in between. The CDR3 contains 15 residues. CDR1 and CDR2 (germline): SGDLS, YYNGEE. This chain's CDR3 is CASSSTPQAGNTIYF. The CDR3 nucleotides are TGTGCCAGCAGCTCTACGCCCCAGGCGGGAAACACCATATATTTT.

The genes are TRBV6-4 and TRBJ1-5; the match to TRBD1 covers 7 bases. The CDR3 has 15 residues. Trimming took 4 bases from V and 0 from J; bases not matched to a gene: 3. Germline CDR1 is MRHNA and CDR2 is SNTAGT. The CDR3 DNA is TGTGCCAGCAGTGCGCAGGGGGATAGCAATCAGCCCCAGCATTTT. Translating gives CASSAQGDSNQPQHF.